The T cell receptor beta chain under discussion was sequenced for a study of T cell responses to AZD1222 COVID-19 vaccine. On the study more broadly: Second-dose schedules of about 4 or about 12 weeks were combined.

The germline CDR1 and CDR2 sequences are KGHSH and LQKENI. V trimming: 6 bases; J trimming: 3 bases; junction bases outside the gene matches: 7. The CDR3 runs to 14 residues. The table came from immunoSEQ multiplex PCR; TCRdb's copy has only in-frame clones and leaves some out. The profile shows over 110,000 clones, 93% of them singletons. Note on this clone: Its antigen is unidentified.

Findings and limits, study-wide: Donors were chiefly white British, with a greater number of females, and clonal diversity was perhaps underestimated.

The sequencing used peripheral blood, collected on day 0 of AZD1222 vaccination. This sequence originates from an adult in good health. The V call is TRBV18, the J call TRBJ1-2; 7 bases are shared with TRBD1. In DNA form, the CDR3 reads TGTGCCAGCTCTCTTGACAGGGATTACTATGGCTACACCTTC. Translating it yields CASSLDRDYYGYTF.